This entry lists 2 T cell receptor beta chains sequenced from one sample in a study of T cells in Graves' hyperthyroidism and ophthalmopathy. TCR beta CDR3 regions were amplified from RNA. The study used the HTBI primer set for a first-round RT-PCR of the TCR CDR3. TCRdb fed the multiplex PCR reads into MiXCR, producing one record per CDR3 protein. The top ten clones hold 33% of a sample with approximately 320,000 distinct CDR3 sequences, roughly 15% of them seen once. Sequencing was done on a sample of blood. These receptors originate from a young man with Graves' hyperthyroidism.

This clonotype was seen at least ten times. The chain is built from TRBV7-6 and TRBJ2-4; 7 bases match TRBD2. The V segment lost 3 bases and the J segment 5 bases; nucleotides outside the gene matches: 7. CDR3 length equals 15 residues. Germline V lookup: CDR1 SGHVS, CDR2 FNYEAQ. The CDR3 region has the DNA TGTGCCAGCAGCTTGTTAGCGGGTGGGGAAAACATTCAGTACTTC. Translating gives CASSLLAGGENIQYF.

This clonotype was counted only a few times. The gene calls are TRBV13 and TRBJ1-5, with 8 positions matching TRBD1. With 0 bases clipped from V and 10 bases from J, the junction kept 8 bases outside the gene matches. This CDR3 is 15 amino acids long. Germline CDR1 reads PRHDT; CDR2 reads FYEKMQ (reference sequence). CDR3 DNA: TGTGCCAGCAGCTTAGGGGACAGGGCCGGGGGTCCCCAGCATTTT. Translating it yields CASSLGDRAGGPQHF.